This T cell receptor (beta chain) appears in the sequencing data of a study of OX40 agonist ivuxolimab in advanced cancers. Across the whole study: It was permissible to have had prior anti-PD-1, anti-PD-L1 or anti-CTLA-4 therapy, and about 40% had some. Partial responses occurred in three patients (one hepatocellular carcinoma, two cutaneous melanoma).

Study findings and constraints: Among the lowest peripheral clonal expansion occurred in 0.1-3.0 mg/kg partial responders.

A note on this clone: Its cognate antigen is unknown.

The CDR3 is 14 amino acids. In germline, CDR1 is ENHRY, CDR2 SYGVKD. Germline trimming cut 7 bases from V and 5 bases from J; bases unmatched to any gene: 7. Here immunoSEQ multiplex PCR was the method, and the copy in TCRdb shows in-frame clones only, minus some. The sample yields tens of thousands of clones, 75% to 90% seen once. The J gene is TRBJ2-7, the V gene TRBV10-3, with 11 bases fitting TRBD2. The receptor was isolated from an adult with an advanced solid tumor such as melanoma, head and neck, liver or kidney cancer. This specimen was CD4+ or CD8+ T cells sorted from blood, taken in a trial of the OX40 agonist ivuxolimab. In DNA form, the CDR3 reads TGTGCCATCAAAGTAGCGGGGGGGCGGGACGAGCAGTACTTC. Protein: CAIKVAGGRDEQYF.